The 3 T cell receptor beta chains reported below all come from one sample, sequenced in a study of OX40 agonist ivuxolimab in advanced cancers. Profiling relied on immunoSEQ multiplex PCR, and the TCRdb table lists in-frame clones only, not all of them. The sample lists about 100,000 clones; 75% to 95% were seen once. The sequencing used CD4+ or CD8+ T cells sorted from blood, collected in a trial of the OX40 agonist ivuxolimab. These receptors were obtained from an adult with an advanced solid tumor such as melanoma, head and neck, liver or kidney cancer.

The rearrangement joins TRBV2 to TRBJ2-3; D not certain. This CDR3 comprises 12 residues. V was trimmed by 6 bases and J by 4 bases, leaving 8 bases between them. Germline loops: CDR1 SNHLY, CDR2 FYNNEI. This chain's CDR3 is CASSLVSDTQYF. CDR3 bases: TGTGCCAGCAGCCTTGTGTCAGATACGCAGTATTTT.

This clone was recorded a few times. The rearrangement joins TRBV7-2 to TRBJ1-5; D may be TRBD1 (5 bases). Deletions cut 5 bases from V and 4 bases from J, with 15 bases between. Germline V CDR1 and CDR2: SGHTA, FQGNSA. The CDR3 contains 15 residues. For the CDR3, the DNA is TGTGCCAGCAGCCCCGGGGGGTTTTTGAATCAGCCCCAGCATTTT. Amino acid sequence: CASSPGGFLNQPQHF.

This clone came up once. V is TRBV11-3 and J is TRBJ2-7; D remains unclear. This CDR3 contains 15 residues. Germline V lookup: CDR1 SGHNT, CDR2 YENEEA. Trimming left V 1 base short and J 1 base short, with 11 bases between. The CDR3, as DNA: TGTGCCAGCAGCTTAGCATCGGTGACGTCCTACGAGCAGTACTTC. Its translation is CASSLASVTSYEQYF.